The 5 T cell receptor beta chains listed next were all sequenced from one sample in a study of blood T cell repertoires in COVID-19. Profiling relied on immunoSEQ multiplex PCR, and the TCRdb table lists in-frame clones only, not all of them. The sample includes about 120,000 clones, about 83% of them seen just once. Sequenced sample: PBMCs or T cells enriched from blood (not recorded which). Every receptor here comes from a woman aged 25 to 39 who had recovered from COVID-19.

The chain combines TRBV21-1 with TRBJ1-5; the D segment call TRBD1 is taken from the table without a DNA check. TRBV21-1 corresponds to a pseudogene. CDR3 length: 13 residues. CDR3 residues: CASSKDRDQPQHF. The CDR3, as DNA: TGTGCCAGCAGCAAGGACAGGGATCAGCCCCAGCATTTT.

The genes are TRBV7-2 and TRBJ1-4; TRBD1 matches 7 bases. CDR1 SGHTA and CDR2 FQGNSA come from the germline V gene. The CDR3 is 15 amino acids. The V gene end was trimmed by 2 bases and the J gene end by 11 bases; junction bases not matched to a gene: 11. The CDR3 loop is CASSLRQGGTEKLFF. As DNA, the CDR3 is TGTGCCAGCAGCTTAAGACAGGGTGGAACGGAGAAACTGTTTTTT.

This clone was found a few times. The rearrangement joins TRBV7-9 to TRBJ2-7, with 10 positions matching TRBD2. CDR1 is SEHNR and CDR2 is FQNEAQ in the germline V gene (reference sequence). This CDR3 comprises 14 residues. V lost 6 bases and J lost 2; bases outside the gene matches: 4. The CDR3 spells CASRPLAGPYEQYF. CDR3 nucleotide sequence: TGTGCCAGCAGGCCACTAGCGGGACCCTACGAGCAGTACTTC.

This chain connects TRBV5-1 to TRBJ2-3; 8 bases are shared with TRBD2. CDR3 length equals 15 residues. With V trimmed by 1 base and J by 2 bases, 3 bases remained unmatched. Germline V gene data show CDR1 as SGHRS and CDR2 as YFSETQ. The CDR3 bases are TGCGCCAGCAGCTTGTCGGGAGGGCCCACAGATACGCAGTATTTT. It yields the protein CASSLSGGPTDTQYF.

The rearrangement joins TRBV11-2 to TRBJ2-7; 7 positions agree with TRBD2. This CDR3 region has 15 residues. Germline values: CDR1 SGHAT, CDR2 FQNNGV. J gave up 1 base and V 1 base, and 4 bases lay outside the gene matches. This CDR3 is CASSLGPAGSYEQYF. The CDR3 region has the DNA TGTGCCAGCAGCTTAGGTCCAGCGGGGTCCTACGAGCAGTACTTC. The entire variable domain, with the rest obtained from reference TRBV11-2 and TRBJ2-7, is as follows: EAGVAQSPRYKIIEKRQSVAFWCNPISGHATLYWYQQILGQGPKLLIQFQNNGVVDDSQLPKDRFSAERLKGVDSTLKIQPAKLEDSAVYLCASSLGPAGSYEQYFGPGTRLTVT.